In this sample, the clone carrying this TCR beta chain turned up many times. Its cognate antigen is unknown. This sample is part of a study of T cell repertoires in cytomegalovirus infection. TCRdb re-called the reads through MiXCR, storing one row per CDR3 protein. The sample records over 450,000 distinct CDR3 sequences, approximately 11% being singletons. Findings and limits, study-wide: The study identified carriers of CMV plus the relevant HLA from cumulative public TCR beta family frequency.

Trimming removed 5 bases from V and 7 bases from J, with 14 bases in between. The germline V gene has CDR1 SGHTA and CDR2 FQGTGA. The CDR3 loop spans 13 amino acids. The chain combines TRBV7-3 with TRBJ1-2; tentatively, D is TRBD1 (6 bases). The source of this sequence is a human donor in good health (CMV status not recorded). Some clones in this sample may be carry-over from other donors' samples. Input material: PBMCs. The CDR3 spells CASSRDRLGGYTF. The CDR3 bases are TGTGCCAGCAGCCGAGACAGGCTGGGTGGCTACACCTTC.